This is a list of T cell receptor beta chains from one sample in a study of pediatric ulcerative colitis. Profiled with immunoSEQ multiplex PCR; TCRdb holds only in-frame clones, not every one. The table shows tens of thousands of clones, with roughly 73% occurring only once. Sequenced: gut tissue. These receptors came from a boy aged 5-17 years with moderate ulcerative colitis. Each CDR3 is given with its conserved first and last residue. The D gene is left open where the match is weak. Clone size is stated in some rows and not others, as once, few, many or a class when expanded.

clone_size j_call v_call cdr3_length d_call cdr3_nt cdr3_aa
NA TRBJ2-7 TRBV2 15 NA TGTGCCAGCAGTGTAGGTGGGACTTCCCCCTACGAGCAGTACTTC CASSVGGTSPYEQYF
NA TRBJ2-3 TRBV4-1 13 NA TGCGCCAGCAGCCAAGTCTTGGACAATACGCAGTATTTT CASSQVLDNTQYF
medium-sized TRBJ1-1 TRBV11-3 15 NA TGTGCCAGCAGCTTTAACTCGGGGGACCGTGGTGAAGCTTTCTTT CASSFNSGDRGEAFF
NA TRBJ1-2 TRBV30 12 NA TGTGCCTGGAGCCCAGCCGCGGGAGGCTACACCTTC CAWSPAAGGYTF
few TRBJ1-4 TRBV2 13 NA TGTGCCAGCAGTGACTGGAGGTTTGAAAAACTGTTTTTT CASSDWRFEKLFF
once TRBJ2-5 TRBV5-1 14 TRBD1 TGCGCCAGCAGCTCCCTGACAGGGAAAGAGACCCAGTACTTC CASSSLTGKETQYF
NA TRBJ2-3 TRBV9 13 NA TGTGCCAGCAGCGTAGTCCTCACAGATACGCAGTATTTT CASSVVLTDTQYF
once TRBJ1-2 TRBV9 14 NA TGTGCCAGCAGCGTAGAGAGGGGACCCTATGGCTACACCTTC CASSVERGPYGYTF
NA TRBJ2-6 TRBV18 18 TRBD1 TGTGCCAGCTCGTGGGGACAGGACATATCGGCTGGGGCCAACGTCCTGACTTTC CASSWGQDISAGANVLTF
NA TRBJ1-6 TRBV5-1 15 NA TGCGCCAGCAGCTTACAGCTAAGGGATAATTCACCCCTCCACTTT CASSLQLRDNSPLHF